A single sample is the source of the 12 T cell receptor beta chains below, sequenced in a study of Graves' ophthalmopathy and Graves' hyperthyroidism. Scientists amplified the TCR beta CDR3 regions from RNA transcripts. An initial RT-PCR round employing HTBI primers preceded a second-round multiplex PCR. Each CDR3 protein gets one entry after TCRdb re-called the multiplex PCR reads with MiXCR. The sample consists of some 1.1 million distinct CDR3 sequences, about 36% of them appearing once. The sample comprised peripheral blood or thyroid tissue (not recorded which). The receptors originated from an adult man with Graves' hyperthyroidism.

This clonotype was detected many times. The rearrangement joins TRBV15 to TRBJ1-1; 10 nucleotides align to TRBD1. There are 15 residues in the CDR3. V was pared by 1 base and J by 5 bases, with 4 bases of the junction left unmatched. The germline V gene has CDR1 LNHNV and CDR2 YYDKDF (reference sequence). CDR3 loop: CATSRGGQGGTEAFF. CDR3 nucleotide sequence: TGTGCCACCAGCAGAGGCGGACAGGGGGGGACTGAAGCTTTCTTT.

This clonotype was seen a few times. Possible read error: a much larger clone is one base away. This rearrangement joins TRBV7-9 to TRBJ1-1; D may be TRBD1 (6 bases). The CDR3 extends over 16 amino acids. Germline values: CDR1 SEHNR, CDR2 FQNEAQ (reference sequence). DNA of the CDR3: TGTGCCAGCAGAACTACAGGGAACGGGAGGTCCACTGAAGCTTCCTTT. The encoded protein is CASRTTGNGRSTEASF.

The V gene is TRBV30, the J gene TRBJ2-2, with a tentative D call TRBD2 (6 bases). Germline V CDR1 and CDR2: GTSNPN, SVGIG (reference sequence). Trimming removed 7 bases from V and 1 base from J, with 7 bases in between. The CDR3 totals 12 residues. The CDR3 DNA is TGTGCCTTTAGCGGGAACACCGGGGAGCTGTTTTTT. Translating gives CAFSGNTGELFF. Variable domain in full (rest from reference TRBV30 and TRBJ2-2): SQTIHQWPATLVQPVGSPLSLECTVEGTSNPNLYWYRQAAGRGLQLLFYSVGIGQISSEVPQNLSASRPQDRQFILSSKKLLLSDSGFYLCAFSGNTGELFFGEGSRLTVL.

The chain uses TRBV12-3 or TRBV12-4 and TRBJ1-5, with D unresolved. Trimming left V 7 bases short and J 3 bases short, with 13 bases between. The CDR3 length is 14 residues. CDR3 coding DNA: TGTGCCAGCACCCTAGGACGGATCAATCAGCCCCAGCATTTT. It encodes CASTLGRINQPQHF.

This clonotype was seen many times. The rearrangement uses TRBV7-8 and TRBJ1-1; TRBD1 matches 11 bases. Unmatched junction bases numbered 4, after V lost 5 bases and J lost 5 bases. The length of the CDR3 is 14 residues. Germline V gene data show CDR1 as SGHVS and CDR2 as FQNEAQ. CDR3 residues: CASSKDRGRTEAFF. CDR3 nucleotides: TGTGCCAGCAGCAAGGACAGGGGGCGTACTGAAGCTTTCTTT.

V and J are TRBV9 and TRBJ2-5; TRBD2 aligns across 7 bases. V gave up 2 bases and J gave up 5 bases; unmatched junction bases: 9. Germline CDR1 reads SGDLS; CDR2 reads YYNGEE. This CDR3 region has 15 residues. Written as DNA, the CDR3 is TGTGCCAGCAGCGTGGCGGGAGTTTTAATGGAGACCCAGTACTTC. Residues: CASSVAGVLMETQYF.

The J gene is TRBJ1-2, the V gene TRBV7-2; the match to TRBD1 covers 7 bases. V gave up 1 base and J gave up 4 bases; unmatched junction bases: 15. Germline CDR1 SGHTA, CDR2 FQGNSA. The CDR3 spans 18 residues. The CDR3 bases are TGTGCCAGCAGCTTAGAGATCCGGGACAGCCACACACTCTATGGCTACACCTTC. Amino acid sequence: CASSLEIRDSHTLYGYTF.

The table lists this clonotype with many counts. The rearrangement uses TRBV9 and TRBJ1-2; unclear D gene. Looked up from germline, CDR1 is SGDLS and CDR2 is YYNGEE. The CDR3 has 16 amino acids. Trimming pared 8 bases from V and 5 bases from J, leaving 25 bases between. DNA of the CDR3: TGTGCCAGTACTGTTGGACCGTCCCTCGGTCGTTATGGCTACACCTTC. Its protein product is CASTVGPSLGRYGYTF.

Comments on this clonotype: This likely comes from a read error, as the CDR3 has no conserved phenylalanine or tryptophan at its end. The DNA is left out, because the CDR3 cannot be placed on it with certainty; the CDR3 is given as TCRdb lists it. The J gene is TRBJ2-6, the V gene TRBV2. Germline V lookup: CDR1 SNHLY, CDR2 FYNNEI. The CDR3 is 8 residues long, ends included. The CDR3 loop reads CASSLIAS.

Regarding this clonotype: A read error may produce the germline difference seen at one junction end. This chain links TRBV10-3 with TRBJ1-5, with 7 bases aligning to TRBD1. The CDR3 has 15 residues. CDR1 is ENHRY, CDR2 SYGVKD, per germline. The CDR3 bases are TGTGCCAGCAGTTCCACAGGGGTGAGCAATCAGCCCCAGCATTTT. Its translation: CASSSTGVSNQPQHF.

The rearrangement uses TRBV11-1 and TRBJ2-1; the match to TRBD2 covers 16 bases. The germline V gene encodes CDR1 SGHAT and CDR2 FQDESV (reference sequence). Trimming took 3 bases from V and 15 from J; bases not matched to a gene: 5. The CDR3 extends over 14 amino acids. Here the CDR3 DNA reads TGTGCCAGCAGCTTGGGACTAGCGGGGGGGCGGGTGTTCTTC. This encodes CASSLGLAGGRVFF.

This chain joins TRBV25-1 and TRBJ1-2; D call uncertain. Trimming took off 11 bases at V and 0 bases at J, with 10 bases between the two ends. In germline, CDR1 is MGHDK, CDR2 SYGVNS. The CDR3 runs 12 residues. As DNA, the CDR3 is TGTGCCGATCCAGGATCTAACTATGGCTACACCTTC. This codes for CADPGSNYGYTF.